This entry concerns a single T cell receptor beta chain. Its antigen is as yet unknown. The CDR3 sequence is 13 residues long. The germline V and J ends were trimmed by 5 bases and 1 base, with 8 bases remaining between them. Per germline, CDR1 SEHNR and CDR2 FQNEAQ (reference sequence). Template switching, a step in the protocol, added a universal primer site, and cDNA carried unique molecular identifiers. TCRdb re-called the 5' RACE reads through MiXCR, storing one row per CDR3 protein. The table lists a few hundred thousand distinct CDR3 sequences, 13% to 15% of them singletons, with roughly 0.44% in the top ten. These data are taken from a study of identical twins. Study-level findings and limits: Out-of-frame alpha sequences shared by twins were enriched for low generation probability.

The same sample was also studied in work on yellow fever vaccine responses in identical twins.

This receptor was taken from a woman aged 18-30 years in good health. The chain couples TRBV7-9 to TRBJ1-1; D not resolved. Material: CD4+ T cells sorted from blood. In DNA form, the CDR3 reads TGTGCCAGCAGCACCTCCGGGAACACTGAAGCTTTCTTT. It is translated as CASSTSGNTEAFF. The full variable domain, with the rest looked up from reference TRBV7-9 and TRBJ1-1, is DTGVSQNPRHKITKRGQNVTFRCDPISEHNRLYWYRQTLGQGPEFLTYFQNEAQLEKSRLLSDRFSAERPKGSFSTLEIQRTEQGDSAMYLCASSTSGNTEAFFGQGTRLTVV.